The sequence of this TCR beta chain was determined in a study of CXCR3-negative and CXCR3-positive naive CD8 T cells. Overall study findings and caveats: CXCR3-positive naive cells had TRB CDR3s that were more hydrophobic than CXCR3-negative naive cells had.

Researchers prepared the TRB cDNA libraries using 5' RACE with UMI labels. TCRdb reanalyzed the 5' RACE reads, giving one entry per CDR3 protein sequence and no DNA. The listing contains 100,000 or so distinct CDR3 sequences. Germline CDR1 reads SEHNR; CDR2 reads FQNEAQ (reference sequence). This CDR3 comprises 16 residues. Remarks on this clonotype: Its antigen is as yet unknown.

Specimen: naive CXCR3+ CD8+ T cells from blood. Subset defined: CD45RO-CCR7+CD27+CD95- naive CD8+ T cells expressing CXCR3 (TNR3+). The receptor's source is a human donor in good health. Some clones in this sample may be carry-over from other donors' samples. This chain connects TRBV7-9 to TRBJ2-3; absent DNA, TCRdb's TRBD2 call cannot be checked. CDR3 residues: CASSPPEAASTDTQYF.